These 22 T cell receptor beta chains share one sample of origin, sequenced in a study of T cell repertoires in cytomegalovirus infection. Their recognized antigens are unknown. MiXCR, run by TCRdb on the reads, gives a single entry per CDR3 protein. The data hold approximately 990,000 distinct CDR3 sequences, with 31% observed a single time. The specimen was cultured CD8+ T cells from PBMCs, collected from culture after CMV antigen stimulation. These receptors came from a human donor in good health (CMV status not recorded). Some clones in this sample may be carry-over from other donors' samples.

CDR3 residues: CASSPDDRGLNNEQFF. The CDR3 DNA reads as TGCGCCAGCAGCCCCGACGACAGGGGGCTTAATAATGAGCAGTTCTTC. The chain uses TRBV5-1 and TRBJ2-1; the match to TRBD1 covers 10 bases. Germline CDR1 is SGHRS and CDR2 is YFSETQ. Trimming removed 4 bases from V and 7 bases from J; junction bases left unmatched: 11. This CDR3 is 16 amino acids long. Variable domain in full (rest from reference TRBV5-1 and TRBJ2-1): KAGVTQTPRYLIKTRGQQVTLSCSPISGHRSVSWYQQTPGQGLQFLFEYFSETQRNKGNFPGRFSGRQFSNSRSEMNVSTLELGDSALYLCASSPDDRGLNNEQFFGPGTRLTVL.

The chain links TRBV12-5 to TRBJ2-1; 10 nucleotides align to TRBD2. The CDR3 has 17 residues. CDR1 LGHNT and CDR2 FRNRAP come from the germline V gene. J lost 7 bases, V lost 2 bases, and 11 bases had no gene match. For the CDR3, the DNA is TGTGCTAGTGGTTTGCCCAGCGGGGGGGCCAGTTGGAATGAGCAGTTCTTC. Its translation: CASGLPSGGASWNEQFF.

This clonotype was observed many times. The V call is TRBV7-2, the J call TRBJ2-2; D is possibly TRBD2 (5 bases). Trimming removed 4 bases from V and 8 bases from J, with 8 bases in between. Germline V gene lookup returns CDR1 SGHTA and CDR2 FQGNSA. This CDR3 is built from 12 residues. The CDR3 DNA reads as TGTGCCAGCAGCTCCGTAGCGGGGGAGCTGTTTTTT. Translation: CASSSVAGELFF.

The CDR3 loop reads CASSGALNPSSLYEQYV. The CDR3 region has the DNA TGTGCCAGCTCGGGGGCACTTAACCCCAGCTCCCTCTACGAGCAGTACGTC. The rearrangement uses TRBV2 and TRBJ2-7; D might be TRBD1 or TRBD2, each matching 6 bases. The germline gives CDR1 SNHLY, CDR2 FYNNEI. V gave up 8 bases and J gave up 3 bases, with 26 bases separating them. The CDR3 is made up of 17 amino acids.

The gene calls are TRBV6-5 and TRBJ2-3; D is unclear. The CDR3 runs 13 residues. Germline loops: CDR1 MNHEY, CDR2 SVGAGI. Trimming took 6 bases from V and 2 from J, leaving 9 bases between them. In DNA form, the CDR3 reads TGTGCCAGCAGAATGACAAACACAGATACGCAGTATTTT. Protein: CASRMTNTDTQYF.

The chain joins TRBV4-1 to TRBJ2-3; 8 nucleotides line up with TRBD1. Germline V gives CDR1 MGHRA, CDR2 YSYEKL. The CDR3 sequence is 13 residues long. Losses at the gene ends were 4 bases for V and 5 bases for J; bases not matched to a gene: 2. DNA for the CDR3: TGCGCCAGCAGCCGGGGACAGGTAGATACGCAGTATTTT. It codes for CASSRGQVDTQYF.

This clonotype was counted many times. The chain combines TRBV6-2 or TRBV6-3 with TRBJ2-1; D is perhaps TRBD2 (6 bases). CDR3 length equals 12 residues. The germline CDR1 and CDR2 sequences are MNHEY and SVGEGT. Trimming pared 2 bases from V and 14 bases from J, leaving 13 bases between. CDR3 nucleotide sequence: TGTGCCAGCAGTTACACGGGGGTTAATAAGTTCTTC. It yields the protein CASSYTGVNKFF.

About this clonotype: Germline is not matched at one junction end, which may reflect a read error. The J gene is TRBJ2-1, the V gene TRBV6-2 or TRBV6-3, with TRBD1 identical over 8 bases. Looked up from germline, CDR1 is MNHEY and CDR2 is SVGEGT. The CDR3 totals 18 residues. The CDR3 here is CASSDSRQGLSSYNEQFF. DNA of the CDR3: TGTGCCAGCAGTGACTCTCGACAGGGGCTCAGCTCCTACAATGAGCAGTTCTTC.

This clonotype turned up a few times. The rearrangement joins TRBV6-8 to TRBJ1-1; 9 nucleotides align to TRBD1. The length of the CDR3 is 17 residues. The V gene end was trimmed by 6 bases and the J gene end by 0 bases; junction bases not matched to a gene: 11. Germline V gives CDR1 MNHGY, CDR2 SAAAGT. CDR3 nucleotides: TGTGCCAGCAGGGACCCGGGACAGGGATACATGAACACTGAAGCTTTCTTT. It specifies CASRDPGQGYMNTEAFF.

This clonotype came up many times. CDR3 bases: TGTGCCAGCAGCTTCTCCTACGAGCAGTACTTC. Residues: CASSFSYEQYF. The J gene is TRBJ2-7, the V gene TRBV12-3 or TRBV12-4; no clear D gene. Trimming pared 6 bases from V and 0 bases from J, leaving 3 bases between. The CDR3 contains 11 residues.

The chain has TRBV4-3 and TRBJ1-1, with D unclear. CDR3 length: 16 amino acids. The V end was cut by 4 bases, the J end by 1 base, with 16 bases between. The germline V gene has CDR1 LGHNA and CDR2 YSLEER. Here the CDR3 reads CASSRQDRLRNTEAFF. The CDR3 DNA sequence: TGCGCCAGCAGCCGACAAGACCGTTTAAGGAACACTGAAGCTTTCTTT.

This clonotype came up a few times. The chain joins TRBV20-1 to TRBJ2-3; 7 bases fit TRBD2. After removal of 0 bases from V and 0 bases from J, the junction contained 3 bases not matched to a gene. The CDR3 loop spans 15 amino acids. CDR1 and CDR2 from the germline V gene are DFQATT and SNEGSKA (reference sequence). The CDR3 region has the DNA TGCAGTGCTAGAGATTGGCGGGGGAGCACAGATACGCAGTATTTT. Protein product: CSARDWRGSTDTQYF.

The chain joins TRBV14 to TRBJ2-6, with no clear D. The V end lost 0 bases, the J end lost 1 base, and 4 bases lay between the germline ends. The CDR3 length is 15 residues. Germline lookup yields CDR1 SGHDN and CDR2 FVKESK. The CDR3 nucleotides read TGTGCCAGCAGCCAAGAAAGATCTGGGGCCAACGTCCTGACTTTC. Its protein is CASSQERSGANVLTF.

This clonotype has at least ten counts. CDR3 region: CASSPGTTYEQYF. The CDR3 DNA sequence: TGTGCCAGCAGCCCTGGGACCACCTACGAGCAGTACTTC. The rearrangement joins TRBV19 to TRBJ2-7, with D possibly being TRBD1 or TRBD2 (5 bases each). Trimming cost V 9 bases and J 2 bases, with 14 bases left between them. Per germline, CDR1 LNHDA and CDR2 SQIVND (reference sequence). There are 13 residues in the CDR3.

V is TRBV27 and J is TRBJ2-1; TRBD2 is a possible D gene (5 bases). CDR3 size: 14 residues. Germline CDR1 MNHEY, CDR2 SMNVEV (reference sequence). V was clipped by 7 bases and J by 3 bases, with 13 bases between them. In DNA, the CDR3 is TGTGCCAGCACCTGGGGAGCAGGCTACAATGAGCAGTTCTTC. Protein product: CASTWGAGYNEQFF.

This clonotype is a singleton in its sample. This chain uses TRBV19 with TRBJ1-5, with unresolved D. CDR3 length equals 14 residues. Germline CDR1 reads LNHDA; CDR2 reads SQIVND (reference sequence). Deletions cut 5 bases from V and 4 bases from J, with 12 bases between. This chain's CDR3 is CASSFGNWNQPQHF. The CDR3 DNA is TGTGCCAGTAGTTTCGGGAATTGGAATCAGCCCCAGCATTTT.

This clonotype was counted a few times. The gene calls are TRBV6-1 and TRBJ1-2, with D unresolved. The CDR3 contains 12 residues. Germline V lookup: CDR1 MNHNS, CDR2 SASEGT. The V end was cut by 3 bases, the J end by 5 bases, with 7 bases between. The chain's CDR3 is CASSDWEYGYTF. CDR3 DNA sequence: TGTGCCAGCAGTGACTGGGAGTATGGCTACACCTTC.

This clonotype has only one observation. This chain uses TRBV2 with TRBJ2-5; TRBD2 matches at 8 bases. This CDR3 spans 14 amino acids. Trimming took 6 bases from V and 5 from J; bases not matched to a gene: 8. The germline CDR1 and CDR2 sequences are SNHLY and FYNNEI. Here the CDR3 reads CASRPTSAPETQYF. DNA for the CDR3: TGTGCCAGCAGACCGACTAGCGCCCCGGAGACCCAGTACTTC.

This clonotype was observed a handful of times. V is TRBV6-4 and J is TRBJ1-4, with 7 bases matching TRBD1. Looked up from germline, CDR1 is MRHNA and CDR2 is SNTAGT. The length of the CDR3 is 13 residues. The ends lost 10 bases at V and 4 bases at J; junction bases unmatched: 6. CDR3 nucleotides: TGTGCCATTCGACAGGGCATTAATGAAAAACTGTTTTTT. Translated, it gives CAIRQGINEKLFF.

The chain recombines TRBV6-1 with TRBJ2-3; D possibly matches TRBD1 or TRBD2 (5 bases each). Germline CDR1 is MNHNS and CDR2 is SASEGT. This CDR3 spans 17 amino acids. The germline V and J ends were trimmed by 0 bases and 6 bases, with 19 bases remaining between them. The CDR3 here is CASSEAAGAAVMDTQYF. CDR3 sequence (DNA): TGTGCCAGCAGTGAAGCGGCCGGGGCCGCAGTGATGGATACGCAGTATTTT.

In its sample, this clonotype was seen a few times. The J gene is TRBJ1-4, the V gene TRBV20-1; TRBD1 might be the D (6 bases). V dropped 4 bases and J dropped 7 bases, with 19 bases sitting between them. CDR1 and CDR2 from the germline V gene are DFQATT and SNEGSKA (reference sequence). The CDR3 contains 15 residues. CDR3: CSAKLGGDGVEKLFF. The CDR3 bases are TGCAGTGCTAAATTAGGGGGGGACGGGGTTGAAAAACTGTTTTTT.

The chain joins TRBV20-1 to TRBJ2-7; either TRBD1 or TRBD2 may supply D (5 bases each). The germline CDR1 and CDR2 sequences are DFQATT and SNEGSKA (reference sequence). V gave up 0 bases and J gave up 2 bases, with 23 bases separating them. CDR3 size: 18 residues. CDR3 nucleotides: TGCAGTGCTAGAGAGCTTTATAACCGGGACGCTTCGCCCTACGAGCAGTACTTC. Translating gives CSARELYNRDASPYEQYF.